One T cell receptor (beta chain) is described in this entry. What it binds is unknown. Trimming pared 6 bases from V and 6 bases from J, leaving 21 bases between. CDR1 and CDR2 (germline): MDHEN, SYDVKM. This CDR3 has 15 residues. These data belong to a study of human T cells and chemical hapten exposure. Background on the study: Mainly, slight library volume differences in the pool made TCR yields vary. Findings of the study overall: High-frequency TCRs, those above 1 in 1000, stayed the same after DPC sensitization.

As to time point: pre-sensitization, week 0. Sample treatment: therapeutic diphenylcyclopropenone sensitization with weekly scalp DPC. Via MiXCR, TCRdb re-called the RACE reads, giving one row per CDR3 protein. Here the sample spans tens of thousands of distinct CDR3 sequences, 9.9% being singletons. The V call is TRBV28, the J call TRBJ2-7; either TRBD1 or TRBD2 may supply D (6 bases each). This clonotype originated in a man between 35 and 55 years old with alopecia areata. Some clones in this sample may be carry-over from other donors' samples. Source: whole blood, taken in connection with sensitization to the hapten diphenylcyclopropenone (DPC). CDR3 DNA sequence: TGTGCCAGCAGCATGAGAACAGGGCAGGAGGGCGAGCAGTACTTC. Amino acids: CASSMRTGQEGEQYF.